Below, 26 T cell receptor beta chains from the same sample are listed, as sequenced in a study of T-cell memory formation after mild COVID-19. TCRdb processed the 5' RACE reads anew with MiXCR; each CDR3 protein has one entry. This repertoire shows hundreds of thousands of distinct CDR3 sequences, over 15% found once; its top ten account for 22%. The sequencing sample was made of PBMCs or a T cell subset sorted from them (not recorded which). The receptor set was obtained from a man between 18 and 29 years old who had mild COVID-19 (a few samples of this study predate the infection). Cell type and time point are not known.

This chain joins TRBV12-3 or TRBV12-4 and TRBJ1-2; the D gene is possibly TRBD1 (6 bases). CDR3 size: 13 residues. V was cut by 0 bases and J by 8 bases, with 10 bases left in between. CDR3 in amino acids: CASSLAGGGGYTF. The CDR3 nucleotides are TGTGCCAGCAGTTTAGCTGGGGGCGGAGGCTACACCTTC.

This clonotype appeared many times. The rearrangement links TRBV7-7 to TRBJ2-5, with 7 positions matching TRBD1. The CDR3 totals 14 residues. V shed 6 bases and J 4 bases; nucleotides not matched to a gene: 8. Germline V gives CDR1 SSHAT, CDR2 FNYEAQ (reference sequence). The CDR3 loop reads CASSHDRVRETQYF. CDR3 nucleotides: TGTGCCAGCAGTCACGACAGGGTCAGAGAGACCCAGTACTTC.

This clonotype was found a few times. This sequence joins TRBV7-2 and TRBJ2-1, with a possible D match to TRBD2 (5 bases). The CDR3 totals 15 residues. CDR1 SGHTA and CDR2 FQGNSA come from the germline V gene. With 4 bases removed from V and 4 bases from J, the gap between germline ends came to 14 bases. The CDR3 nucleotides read TGTGCCAGCAGCTACAACCGAGGGAGATACAATGAGCAGTTCTTC. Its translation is CASSYNRGRYNEQFF.

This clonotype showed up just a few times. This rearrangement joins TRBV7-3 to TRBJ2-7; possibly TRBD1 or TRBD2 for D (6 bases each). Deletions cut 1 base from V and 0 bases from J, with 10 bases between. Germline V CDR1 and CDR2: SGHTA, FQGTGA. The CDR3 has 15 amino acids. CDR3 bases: TGTGCCAGCAGCTTAAGAGGGGGGCTCTCCTACGAGCAGTACTTC. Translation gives CASSLRGGLSYEQYF.

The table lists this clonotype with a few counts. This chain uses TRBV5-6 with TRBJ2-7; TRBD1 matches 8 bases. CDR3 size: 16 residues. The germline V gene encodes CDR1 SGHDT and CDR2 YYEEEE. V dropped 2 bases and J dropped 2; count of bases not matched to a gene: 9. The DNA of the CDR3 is TGTGCCAGCAGCTTAGCAGGGGGCTTTAAGCCCTACGAGCAGTACGTC. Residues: CASSLAGGFKPYEQYV.

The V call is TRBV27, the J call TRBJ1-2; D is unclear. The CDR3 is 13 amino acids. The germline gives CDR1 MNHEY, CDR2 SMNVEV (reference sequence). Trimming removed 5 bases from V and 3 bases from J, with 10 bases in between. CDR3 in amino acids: CASSRHTDYGYTF. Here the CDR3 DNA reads TGTGCCAGCAGTCGACACACCGACTATGGCTACACCTTC.

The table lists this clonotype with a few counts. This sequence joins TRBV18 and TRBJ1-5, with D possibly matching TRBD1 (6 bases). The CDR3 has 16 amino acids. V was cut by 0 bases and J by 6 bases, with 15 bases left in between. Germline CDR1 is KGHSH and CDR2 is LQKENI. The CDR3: CASSPPLRGESQPQHF. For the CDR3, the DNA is TGTGCCAGCTCACCACCCCTCAGGGGCGAATCTCAGCCCCAGCATTTT.

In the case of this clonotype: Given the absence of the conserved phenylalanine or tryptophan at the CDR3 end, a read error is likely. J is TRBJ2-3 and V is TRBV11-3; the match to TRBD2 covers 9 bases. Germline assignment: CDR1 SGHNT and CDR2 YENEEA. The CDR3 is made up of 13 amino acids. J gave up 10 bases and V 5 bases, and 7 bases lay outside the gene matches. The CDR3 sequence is CASSTAASGAQYC. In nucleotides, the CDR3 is TGTGCCAGCAGCACCGCCGCTAGCGGGGCGCAGTATTGT.

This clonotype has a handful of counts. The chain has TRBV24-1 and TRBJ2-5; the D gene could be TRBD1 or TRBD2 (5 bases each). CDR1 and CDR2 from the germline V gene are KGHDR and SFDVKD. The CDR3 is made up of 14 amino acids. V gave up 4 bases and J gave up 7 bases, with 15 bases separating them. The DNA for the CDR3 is TGTGCCACCAGTGACCACGGGACCCCGGGGACCCAGTACTTC. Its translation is CATSDHGTPGTQYF.

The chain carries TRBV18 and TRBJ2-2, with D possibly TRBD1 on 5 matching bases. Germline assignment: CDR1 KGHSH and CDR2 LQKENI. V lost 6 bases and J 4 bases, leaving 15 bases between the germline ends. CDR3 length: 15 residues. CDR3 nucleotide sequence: TGTGCCAGCTCGGCCGACAGAATAATCACCGGGGAGCTGTTTTTT. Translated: CASSADRIITGELFF.

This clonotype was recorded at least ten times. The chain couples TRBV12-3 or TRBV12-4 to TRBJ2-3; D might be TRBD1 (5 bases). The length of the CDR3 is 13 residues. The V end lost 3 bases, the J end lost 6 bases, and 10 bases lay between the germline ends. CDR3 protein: CASSFSGYDTQYF. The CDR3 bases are TGTGCCAGCAGTTTTTCAGGGTATGATACGCAGTATTTT.

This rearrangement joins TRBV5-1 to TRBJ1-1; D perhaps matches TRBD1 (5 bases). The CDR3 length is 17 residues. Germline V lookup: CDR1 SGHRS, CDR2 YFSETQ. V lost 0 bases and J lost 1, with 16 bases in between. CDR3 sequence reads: CASSLALGMQGNTEAFF. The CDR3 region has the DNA TGCGCCAGCAGCTTGGCCTTGGGAATGCAGGGGAACACTGAAGCTTTCTTT.

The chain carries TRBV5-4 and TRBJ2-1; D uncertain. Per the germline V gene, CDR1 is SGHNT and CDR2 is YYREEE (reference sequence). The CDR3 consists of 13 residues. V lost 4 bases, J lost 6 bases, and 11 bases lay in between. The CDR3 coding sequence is TGTGCCAGCAGCCCATTTAACGGCAATGAGCAGTTCTTC. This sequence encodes CASSPFNGNEQFF.

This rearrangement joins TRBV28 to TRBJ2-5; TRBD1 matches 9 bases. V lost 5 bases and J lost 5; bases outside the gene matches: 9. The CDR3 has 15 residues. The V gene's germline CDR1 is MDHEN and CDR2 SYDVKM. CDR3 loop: CASSPQGAGGETQYF. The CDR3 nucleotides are TGTGCCAGCAGTCCACAGGGGGCAGGAGGGGAGACCCAGTACTTC.

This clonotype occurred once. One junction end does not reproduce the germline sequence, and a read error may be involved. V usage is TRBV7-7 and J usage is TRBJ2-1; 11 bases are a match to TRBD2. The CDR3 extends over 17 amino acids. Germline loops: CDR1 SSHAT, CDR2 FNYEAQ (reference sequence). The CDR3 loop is CASSFRLAGSSYNEQFF. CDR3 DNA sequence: TGTGCTAGCAGCTTTAGACTAGCGGGGAGCTCCTACAATGAGCAGTTCTTC.

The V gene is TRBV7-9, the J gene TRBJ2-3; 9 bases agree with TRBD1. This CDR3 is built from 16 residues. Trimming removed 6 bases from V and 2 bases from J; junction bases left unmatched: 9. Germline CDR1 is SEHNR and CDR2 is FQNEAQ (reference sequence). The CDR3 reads CASSIWTGVYTDTQYF. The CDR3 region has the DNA TGTGCCAGCAGTATCTGGACAGGGGTCTACACAGATACGCAGTATTTT.

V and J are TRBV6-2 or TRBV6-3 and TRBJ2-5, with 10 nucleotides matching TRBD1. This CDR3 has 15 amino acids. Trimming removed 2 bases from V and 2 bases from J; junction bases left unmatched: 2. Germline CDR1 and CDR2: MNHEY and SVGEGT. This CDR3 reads CASSYDRGRQETQYF. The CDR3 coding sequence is TGTGCCAGCAGTTACGACAGGGGGCGTCAAGAGACCCAGTACTTC.

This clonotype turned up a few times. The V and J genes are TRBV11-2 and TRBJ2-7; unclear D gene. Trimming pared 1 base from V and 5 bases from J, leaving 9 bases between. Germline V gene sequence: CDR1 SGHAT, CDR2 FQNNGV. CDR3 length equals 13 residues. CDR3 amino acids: CASSLGQRNEQYF. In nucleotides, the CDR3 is TGTGCCAGCAGCTTAGGGCAGCGTAACGAGCAGTACTTC.

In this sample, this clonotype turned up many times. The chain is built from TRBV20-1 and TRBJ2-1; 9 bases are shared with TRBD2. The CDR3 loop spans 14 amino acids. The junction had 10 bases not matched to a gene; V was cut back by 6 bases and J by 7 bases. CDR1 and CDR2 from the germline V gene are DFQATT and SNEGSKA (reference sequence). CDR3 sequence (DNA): TGCAGTGCCTTAGGGCTAGCGGGATCAAATGAGCAGTTCTTC. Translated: CSALGLAGSNEQFF.

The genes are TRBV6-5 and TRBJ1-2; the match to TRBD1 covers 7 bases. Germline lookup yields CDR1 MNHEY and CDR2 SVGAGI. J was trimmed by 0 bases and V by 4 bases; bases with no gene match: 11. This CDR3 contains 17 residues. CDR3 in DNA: TGTGCCAGCAGTTCGAGAGCGGGTAGGGGGCCTAACTATGGCTACACCTTC. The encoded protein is CASSSRAGRGPNYGYTF.

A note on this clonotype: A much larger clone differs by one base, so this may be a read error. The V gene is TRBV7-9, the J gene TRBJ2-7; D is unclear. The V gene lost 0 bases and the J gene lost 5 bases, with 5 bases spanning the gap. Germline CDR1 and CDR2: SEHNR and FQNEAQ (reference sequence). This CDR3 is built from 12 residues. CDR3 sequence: CASSLAAHEQYF. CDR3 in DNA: TGTGCCAGCAGCTTAGCTGCCCACGAGCAGTACTTC.

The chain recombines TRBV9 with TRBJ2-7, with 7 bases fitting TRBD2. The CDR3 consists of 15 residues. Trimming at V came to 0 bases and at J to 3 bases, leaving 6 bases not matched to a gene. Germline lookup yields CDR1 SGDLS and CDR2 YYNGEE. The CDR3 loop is CASSVGPAGRYEQYF. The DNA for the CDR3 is TGTGCCAGCAGCGTAGGCCCAGCGGGGCGCTACGAGCAGTACTTC.

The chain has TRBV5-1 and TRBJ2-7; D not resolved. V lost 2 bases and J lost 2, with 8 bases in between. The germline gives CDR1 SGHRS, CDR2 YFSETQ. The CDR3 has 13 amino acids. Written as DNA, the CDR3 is TGCGCCAGCAGCTTTAGGACGGCCTACGAGCAGTACTTC. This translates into CASSFRTAYEQYF.

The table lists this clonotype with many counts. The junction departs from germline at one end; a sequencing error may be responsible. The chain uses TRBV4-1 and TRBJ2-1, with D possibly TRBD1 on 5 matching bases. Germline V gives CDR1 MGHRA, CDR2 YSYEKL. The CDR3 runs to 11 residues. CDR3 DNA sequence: TGTGCCAGCAGCCAGGGTAATGAGCAGTTCTTC. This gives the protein CASSQGNEQFF.

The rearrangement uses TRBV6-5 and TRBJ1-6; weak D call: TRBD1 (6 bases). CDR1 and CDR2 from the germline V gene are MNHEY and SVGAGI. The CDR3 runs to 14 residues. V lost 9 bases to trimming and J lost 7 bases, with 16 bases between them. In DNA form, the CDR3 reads TGTGCCAGATTGCAGGGGAGTAGAAATTCACCCCTCCACTTT. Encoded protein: CARLQGSRNSPLHF.

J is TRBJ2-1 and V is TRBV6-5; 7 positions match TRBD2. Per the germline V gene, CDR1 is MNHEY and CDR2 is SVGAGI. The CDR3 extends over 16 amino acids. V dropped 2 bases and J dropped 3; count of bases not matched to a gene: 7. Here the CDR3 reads CASSYHVIAGYNEQFF. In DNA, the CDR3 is TGTGCCAGCAGTTACCACGTTATAGCGGGCTACAATGAGCAGTTCTTC.